These 25 T cell receptor beta chains originate from one sample sequenced in a study of blood T cell repertoires in COVID-19. The table came from immunoSEQ multiplex PCR; TCRdb's copy has only in-frame clones and leaves some out. The sample gives fewer than 100,000 clones, around nine tenths of which show up once; roughly 15% is in the top ten. The sample consisted of peripheral blood. Receptors originate from a human donor in a cohort sampled during active COVID-19.

The sample holds one count of this clone. The J gene is TRBJ2-1, the V gene TRBV7-2; no reliable D call. The V end lost 5 bases, the J end lost 0 bases, and 14 bases lay between the germline ends. This CDR3 comprises 16 residues. Per the germline V gene, CDR1 is SGHTA and CDR2 is FQGNSA. CDR3 in amino acids: CASSPQPGSSYNEQFF. The CDR3 DNA reads TGTGCCAGCAGCCCCCAGCCAGGCAGCTCCTACAATGAGCAGTTCTTC. The full variable domain, with the rest looked up from reference TRBV7-2 and TRBJ2-1, is GAGVSQSPSNKVTEKGKDVELRCDPISGHTALYWYRQSLGQGLEFLIYFQGNSAPDKSGLPSDRFSAERTGGSVSTLTIQRTQQEDSAVYLCASSPQPGSSYNEQFFGPGTRLTVL.

The chain recombines TRBV11-2 with TRBJ1-2; maybe TRBD1 (5 bases). In germline, CDR1 is SGHAT, CDR2 FQNNGV. Trimming took 0 bases from V and 2 from J, leaving 7 bases between them. This CDR3 has 14 residues. CDR3 protein: CASSLDPGNYGYTF. DNA of the CDR3: TGTGCCAGCAGCTTAGATCCAGGGAACTATGGCTACACCTTC.

The chain couples TRBV12-3 or TRBV12-4 to TRBJ1-2, with 8 nucleotides matching TRBD1. This CDR3 is 13 amino acids long. V shed 3 bases, J shed 5 bases, and the junction held 2 bases outside the gene matches. Written as DNA, the CDR3 is TGTGCCAGCAGTTTTCAGGGGGCGTATGGCTACACCTTC. It codes for CASSFQGAYGYTF.

This clone turned up a few times. V gene TRBV23-1 combines with J gene TRBJ2-7, with 7 bases identical to TRBD1. TRBV23-1 has ORF status, its function being uncertain. The V segment lost 1 base and the J segment 0 bases; nucleotides outside the gene matches: 9. The CDR3 is 17 residues long. As DNA, the CDR3 is TGCGCCAGCAGTCAATTAACGACAGGGTCTAGCTCCTACGAGCAGTACTTC. This encodes CASSQLTTGSSSYEQYF.

This rearrangement joins TRBV19 to TRBJ2-3, with 7 bases fitting TRBD2. CDR3 size: 14 residues. CDR1 and CDR2 from the germline V gene are LNHDA and SQIVND (reference sequence). The trim removed 4 bases at V and 1 base at J, leaving 2 bases unmatched. Here the CDR3 reads CASSRLAGTDTQYF. DNA of the CDR3: TGTGCCAGTAGTAGGCTAGCGGGCACAGATACGCAGTATTTT. The entire variable domain, with the rest obtained from reference TRBV19 and TRBJ2-3, is as follows: DGGITQSPKYLFRKEGQNVTLSCEQNLNHDAMYWYRQDPGQGLRLIYYSQIVNDFQKGDIAEGYSVSREKKESFPLTVTSAQKNPTAFYLCASSRLAGTDTQYFGPGTRLTVL.

The chain employs TRBV9 and TRBJ2-7, with 10 bases identical to TRBD2. With V trimmed by 0 bases and J by 8 bases, 5 bases remained unmatched. Germline loops: CDR1 SGDLS, CDR2 YYNGEE. The CDR3 totals 14 residues. CDR3 in amino acids: CASSVEAGGPKQYF. The CDR3, as DNA: TGTGCCAGCAGCGTAGAAGCGGGGGGGCCTAAGCAGTACTTC.

The genes are TRBV7-2 and TRBJ2-7; D gene ambiguous. Germline-derived CDR1 and CDR2 are SGHTA and FQGNSA. There are 13 residues in the CDR3. V was cut by 1 base and J by 12 bases, with 16 bases left in between. The CDR3 coding sequence is TGTGCCAGCAGCTTAGGAGTTCCGATACGTGCGTACTTC. It encodes CASSLGVPIRAYF.

A word on this clone: This CDR3 is also generated by other DNA sequences in the sample. The chain recombines TRBV6-5 with TRBJ1-1; D call uncertain. This CDR3 contains 14 residues. Trimming took off 0 bases at V and 2 bases at J, with 7 bases between the two ends. CDR1 MNHEY and CDR2 SVGAGI come from the germline V gene. This chain's CDR3 is CASSYSGRNTEAFF. The CDR3 DNA sequence: TGTGCCAGCAGTTACTCGGGCAGAAACACTGAAGCTTTCTTT.

Details on this clone: Additional DNA sequences in this sample encode the identical CDR3. The V and J genes are TRBV5-1 and TRBJ2-1; 10 nucleotides agree with TRBD2. The CDR3 has 16 amino acids. V lost 4 bases to trimming and J lost 7 bases; unmatched junction nucleotides: 11. Germline CDR1 and CDR2: SGHRS and YFSETQ. The CDR3: CASSDLAGGRANEQFF. For the CDR3, the DNA is TGCGCCAGCAGCGACTTAGCGGGGGGTCGGGCTAATGAGCAGTTCTTC.

The CDR3 coding sequence is TGCGCCAGCAGCCAAGCGGTAAAGGGGCGAGGCTACACCTTC. This codes for CASSQAVKGRGYTF. The chain carries TRBV4-3 and TRBJ1-2; D possibly corresponds to TRBD1 (5 bases). Looked up from germline, CDR1 is LGHNA and CDR2 is YSLEER. The CDR3 contains 14 residues. V was shortened by 1 base and J by 8 bases, with 14 bases between the two germline ends.

This clone was detected once. V is TRBV15 and J is TRBJ2-7; the D is unclear. Germline CDR1 and CDR2: LNHNV and YYDKDF (reference sequence). Trimming stripped 1 base from V and 0 bases from J, with 7 bases between. This CDR3 spans 14 amino acids. The CDR3 bases are TGTGCCACCAGCAGAGGGAGAGACTCCTACGAGCAGTACTTC. As protein: CATSRGRDSYEQYF.

J is TRBJ2-1 and V is TRBV6-4; D is perhaps TRBD2 (6 bases). Trimming pared 4 bases from V and 3 bases from J, leaving 13 bases between. Germline V CDR1 and CDR2: MRHNA, SNTAGT. The CDR3 spans 15 residues. The CDR3 coding sequence is TGTGCCAGCAGTGCGTCGGGAGACAGCTACAATGAGCAGTTCTTC. It specifies CASSASGDSYNEQFF.

The chain combines TRBV6-1 with TRBJ1-1; D might be TRBD1 (6 bases). V was clipped by 2 bases and J by 2 bases, with 9 bases between them. Germline loops: CDR1 MNHNS, CDR2 SASEGT. The CDR3 is 14 amino acids. The CDR3 sequence: CASSEPGHNTEAFF. CDR3 coding DNA: TGTGCCAGCAGTGAACCGGGACATAACACTGAAGCTTTCTTT.

This CDR3 is CASFGQGAYYGYTF. The CDR3 nucleotides are TGTGCCAGCTTTGGACAGGGGGCGTACTATGGCTACACCTTC. The V and J genes are TRBV6-5 and TRBJ1-2; 11 bases are a match to TRBD1. This CDR3 has 14 amino acids. Germline V gives CDR1 MNHEY, CDR2 SVGAGI. The V and J ends lost 8 bases and 3 bases, in that order; junction bases with no gene match: 5.

This sequence joins TRBV28 and TRBJ2-7; 8 bases line up with TRBD2. Germline V gene lookup returns CDR1 MDHEN and CDR2 SYDVKM. V dropped 8 bases and J dropped 0; count of bases not matched to a gene: 9. This CDR3 region has 15 residues. The CDR3 nucleotides are TGTGCCAGCTCCACAATACTAGCGGACTCCTACGAGCAGTACTTC. The encoded protein is CASSTILADSYEQYF.

This rearrangement joins TRBV28 to TRBJ1-1; 7 bases are a match to TRBD1. V dropped 6 bases and J dropped 0; count of bases not matched to a gene: 22. The germline V gene encodes CDR1 MDHEN and CDR2 SYDVKM. This CDR3 contains 20 residues. The CDR3 bases are TGTGCCAGCAGCCAAGGGCCTGGACAGGCTAAAATAGCTATGAACACTGAAGCTTTCTTT. Encoded protein: CASSQGPGQAKIAMNTEAFF.

This chain uses TRBV11-2 with TRBJ2-7; no firm D call. CDR3 size: 14 residues. Per the germline V gene, CDR1 is SGHAT and CDR2 is FQNNGV. V dropped 3 bases and J dropped 0 bases, with 9 bases sitting between them. The CDR3 spells CASSLAGSSYEQYF. Written as DNA, the CDR3 is TGTGCCAGCAGCTTGGCAGGAAGCTCCTACGAGCAGTACTTC.

This clone was counted a few times. V gene TRBV28 combines with J gene TRBJ2-7, with 9 nucleotides matching TRBD2. CDR1 is MDHEN, CDR2 SYDVKM, per germline. The CDR3 has 17 residues. J was trimmed by 0 bases and V by 7 bases; bases with no gene match: 13. The CDR3 DNA reads as TGTGCCAGCACCTCCCCGGGTGGCGGGAGGGACTCCTACGAGCAGTACTTC. This translates into CASTSPGGGRDSYEQYF.

The chain has TRBV3-1 (or the pseudogene TRBV3-2) and TRBJ1-2; a weak D match, TRBD1 (5 bases). Trimming removed 0 bases from V and 1 base from J, with 12 bases in between. The CDR3 totals 16 residues. Germline CDR1 reads LGHDT; CDR2 reads YNNKEL (reference sequence). In DNA, the CDR3 is TGTGCCAGCAGCCAAGACAGACAGCTCTTTAACTATGGCTACACCTTC. Translated: CASSQDRQLFNYGYTF.

The chain uses TRBV6-2 or TRBV6-3 and TRBJ2-1, with 12 bases identical to TRBD2. V lost 1 base to trimming and J lost 6 bases; unmatched junction nucleotides: 10. This CDR3 has 18 residues. Germline V CDR1 and CDR2: MNHEY, SVGEGT. CDR3 region: CASSYLILTSGSGNEQFF. CDR3 in DNA: TGTGCCAGCAGTTACTTAATTTTGACTAGCGGGAGCGGCAATGAGCAGTTCTTC.

This chain joins TRBV28 and TRBJ2-7; 7 nucleotides agree with TRBD2. Per the germline V gene, CDR1 is MDHEN and CDR2 is SYDVKM. After removal of 5 bases from V and 10 bases from J, the junction contained 8 bases not matched to a gene. The CDR3 is 12 amino acids. The CDR3 DNA reads TGTGCCAGCAGTCTGGGCGGGGAGGGACAGTACTTC. Its translation is CASSLGGEGQYF.

J is TRBJ2-5 and V is TRBV13, with 8 bases identical to TRBD2. The CDR3 contains 14 residues. Germline V gene data show CDR1 as PRHDT and CDR2 as FYEKMQ (reference sequence). V lost 0 bases to trimming and J lost 5 bases; unmatched junction nucleotides: 2. The CDR3 DNA reads TGTGCCAGCAGCTTAGGCCGACTAGCGGAGACCCAGTACTTC. Protein: CASSLGRLAETQYF.

J is TRBJ1-1 and V is TRBV2; the match to TRBD1 covers 10 bases. This CDR3 contains 13 residues. Germline V CDR1 and CDR2: SNHLY, FYNNEI. With V trimmed by 6 bases and J by 5 bases, 3 bases remained unmatched. The CDR3, as DNA: TGTGCCAGCAGATGGACAGGGGGGACTGAAGCTTTCTTT. It encodes CASRWTGGTEAFF.

The chain employs TRBV18 and TRBJ2-5, with 8 bases that match TRBD1. This CDR3 is 18 amino acids long. With V trimmed by 0 bases and J by 1 base, 10 bases remained unmatched. The germline CDR1 and CDR2 sequences are KGHSH and LQKENI. CDR3: CASSPPKTGARGQETQYF. CDR3 bases: TGTGCCAGCTCACCACCCAAGACAGGGGCTAGGGGCCAAGAGACCCAGTACTTC.

The J gene is TRBJ1-1, the V gene TRBV6-5; 8 bases agree with TRBD1. The CDR3 has 15 amino acids. V was pared by 5 bases and J by 4 bases, with 9 bases of the junction left unmatched. The germline gives CDR1 MNHEY, CDR2 SVGAGI. Written as DNA, the CDR3 is TGTGCCAGCAGTCCTGCGACAGGGGTCCCCACTGAAGCTTTCTTT. Translating it yields CASSPATGVPTEAFF.